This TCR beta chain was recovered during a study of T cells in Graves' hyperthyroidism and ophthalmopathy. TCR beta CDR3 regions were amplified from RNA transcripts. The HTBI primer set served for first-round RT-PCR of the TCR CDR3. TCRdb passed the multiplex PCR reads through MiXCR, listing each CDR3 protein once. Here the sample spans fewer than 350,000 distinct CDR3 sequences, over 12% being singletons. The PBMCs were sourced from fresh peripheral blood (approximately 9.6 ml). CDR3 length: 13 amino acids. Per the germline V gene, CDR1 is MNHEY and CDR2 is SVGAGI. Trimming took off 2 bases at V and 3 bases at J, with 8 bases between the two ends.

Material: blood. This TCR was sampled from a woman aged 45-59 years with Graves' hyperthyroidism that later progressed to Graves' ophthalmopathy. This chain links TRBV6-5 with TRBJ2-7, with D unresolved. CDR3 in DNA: TGTGCCAGCAGTTACGGGCTTAACTACGAGCAGTACTTC. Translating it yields CASSYGLNYEQYF.